Below, one T cell receptor beta chain is given with its context. The antigen is undetermined. One end of the junction fails to match germline, which may point to a read error. This sample is part of a study of T cells in localized non-small cell lung cancer. Measured with immunoSEQ multiplex PCR; TCRdb has only the in-frame clones, and not every one. The table shows around 79,000 clones, with less than 85% occurring only once. The germline gives CDR1 SGHNT, CDR2 YYREEE (reference sequence). This CDR3 region has 13 residues. Study-level points and caveats: Heterogeneity is still possible, as just one tumor region was sequenced. Detection in adjacent lung was observed for a median 57 of the top 100 tumor clones.

The sequences come from PBMCs, collected before any cancer treatment. The V and J genes are TRBV5-4 and TRBJ2-5, with D unresolved. The source of this sequence is a man aged 40 to 70 with stage II squamous cell lung carcinoma. In nucleotides, the CDR3 is TGTGCCAGCAGCTTGACGGACCAAGACACCCAGTACTTC. It codes for CASSLTDQDTQYF.